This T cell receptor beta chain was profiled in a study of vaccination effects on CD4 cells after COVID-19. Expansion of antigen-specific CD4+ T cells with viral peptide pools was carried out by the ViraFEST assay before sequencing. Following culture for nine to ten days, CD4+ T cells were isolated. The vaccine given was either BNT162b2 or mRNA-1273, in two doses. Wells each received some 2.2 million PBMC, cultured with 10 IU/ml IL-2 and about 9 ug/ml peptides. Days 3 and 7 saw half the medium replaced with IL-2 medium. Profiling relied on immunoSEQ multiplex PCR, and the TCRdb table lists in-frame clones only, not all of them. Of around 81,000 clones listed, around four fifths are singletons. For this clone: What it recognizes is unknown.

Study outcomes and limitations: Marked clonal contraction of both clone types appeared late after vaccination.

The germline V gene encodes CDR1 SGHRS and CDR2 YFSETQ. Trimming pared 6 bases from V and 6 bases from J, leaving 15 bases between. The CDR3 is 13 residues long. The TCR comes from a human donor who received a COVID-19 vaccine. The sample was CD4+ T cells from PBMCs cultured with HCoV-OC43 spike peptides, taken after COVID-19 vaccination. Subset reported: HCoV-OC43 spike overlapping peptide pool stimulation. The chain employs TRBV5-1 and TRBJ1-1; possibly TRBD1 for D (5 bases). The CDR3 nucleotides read TGCGCCAGCATCACGTGGGGGGAGTCTGAAGCTTTCTTT. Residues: CASITWGESEAFF.